Below are 11 T cell receptor beta chains sequenced from a single sample in a study of memory CD8 T cells in hepatitis C reinfection. Clones were read by immunoSEQ multiplex PCR, and TCRdb kept only the in-frame ones, dropping some. The sample holds under 50,000 clones, roughly 90% seen once. Time point defined: peak reinfection, 3 to 8 weeks after reinfection detection. The sorted cells went straight to TCR sequencing with no prior in vitro expansion. The sample taken for sequencing was naive CD8+ T cells sorted from blood. Every receptor here comes from a man between 18 and 35 years old with hepatitis C virus infection.

The genes are TRBV15 and TRBJ2-5; TRBD2 aligns across 8 bases. V gave up 0 bases and J gave up 2 bases; unmatched junction bases: 5. CDR3 length equals 16 residues. CDR1 LNHNV and CDR2 YYDKDF come from the germline V gene (reference sequence). CDR3 sequence (DNA): TGTGCCACCAGCAGAGAAGGACTAGCAGGTCAAGAGACCCAGTACTTC. This sequence encodes CATSREGLAGQETQYF.

This clone came up once. This rearrangement joins TRBV11-2 to TRBJ2-7; 10 nucleotides line up with TRBD2. The V gene end was trimmed by 3 bases and the J gene end by 0 bases; junction bases not matched to a gene: 5. The CDR3 is 16 amino acids. CDR1 SGHAT and CDR2 FQNNGV come from the germline V gene. CDR3 residues: CASSFFPSGSSYEQYF. The CDR3 DNA is TGTGCCAGCAGCTTCTTTCCTAGCGGGAGCTCCTACGAGCAGTACTTC.

The genes are TRBV7-9 and TRBJ1-2; a possible D gene is TRBD1 (6 bases). The CDR3 is 13 amino acids. V shed 5 bases and J shed 7 bases, with 14 bases lying between them. CDR1 is SEHNR, CDR2 FQNEAQ, per germline (reference sequence). This CDR3 reads CASSRPGHLGYTF. The CDR3 nucleotides read TGTGCCAGCAGCAGACCGGGACACCTTGGCTACACCTTC.

The CDR3 here is CASSYGAGSGPQHF. CDR3 coding DNA: TGTGCCAGCAGTTACGGGGCAGGCTCAGGGCCCCAGCATTTT. The J gene is TRBJ1-5, the V gene TRBV6-5; maybe TRBD1 (5 bases). Trimming cost V 2 bases and J 9 bases, with 14 bases left between them. Germline V lookup: CDR1 MNHEY, CDR2 SVGAGI. This CDR3 region has 14 residues.

The chain uses TRBV27 and TRBJ1-6; maybe TRBD1 (6 bases). Trimming left V 3 bases short and J 9 bases short, with 12 bases between. Per the germline V gene, CDR1 is MNHEY and CDR2 is SMNVEV (reference sequence). The length of the CDR3 is 14 residues. CDR3: CASSFGTGSSPLHF. CDR3 nucleotides: TGTGCCAGCAGTTTTGGTACAGGGAGTTCACCCCTCCACTTT.

This rearrangement joins TRBV9 to TRBJ2-3; D gene uncertain. The V gene's germline CDR1 is SGDLS and CDR2 YYNGEE. There are 12 residues in the CDR3. V lost 4 bases to trimming and J lost 4 bases, with 7 bases between them. Written as DNA, the CDR3 is TGTGCCAGCAGCCCTTCCCCAGATACGCAGTATTTT. It is translated as CASSPSPDTQYF. Using reference TRBV9 and TRBJ2-3 for the parts outside the CDR3, the full variable domain is DSGVTQTPKHLITATGQRVTLRCSPRSGDLSVYWYQQSLDQGLQFLIQYYNGEERAKGNILERFSAQQFPDLHSELNLSSLELGDSALYFCASSPSPDTQYFGPGTRLTVL.

This clone was seen a handful of times. The chain couples TRBV4-1 to TRBJ1-5; D is unclear. The CDR3 spans 15 residues. V shed 4 bases and J shed 0 bases, with 10 bases lying between them. Per germline, CDR1 MGHRA and CDR2 YSYEKL. The CDR3 is CASSLAGGSNQPQHF. The CDR3, as DNA: TGCGCCAGCAGCCTCGCGGGCGGTAGCAATCAGCCCCAGCATTTT.

V usage is TRBV9 and J usage is TRBJ1-1; tentative D call: TRBD1 (5 bases). V lost 4 bases and J 5 bases, leaving 15 bases between the germline ends. Germline V gene lookup returns CDR1 SGDLS and CDR2 YYNGEE. CDR3 length: 14 amino acids. DNA of the CDR3: TGTGCCAGCAGCTCCCGGGGAGGGGTAACTGAAGCTTTCTTT. Encoded protein: CASSSRGGVTEAFF.

The J gene is TRBJ1-1, the V gene TRBV11-2; tentatively, D is TRBD1 (5 bases). CDR1 is SGHAT, CDR2 FQNNGV, per germline. V was cut by 3 bases and J by 4 bases, with 12 bases left in between. This CDR3 spans 14 amino acids. CDR3 sequence: CASSFDPGGTEAFF. The CDR3 DNA sequence: TGTGCCAGCAGCTTTGATCCGGGGGGCACTGAAGCTTTCTTT.

The V and J genes are TRBV6-5 and TRBJ1-5, with D perhaps matching TRBD1 (5 bases). The CDR3 extends over 13 amino acids. The ends were cut back, 4 bases at V and 6 bases at J, with 10 bases in the middle. The germline V gene encodes CDR1 MNHEY and CDR2 SVGAGI. DNA of the CDR3: TGTGCCAGCAGTTCGAGCGGGGCTCAGCCCCAGCATTTT. Translating gives CASSSSGAQPQHF.

V usage is TRBV5-1 and J usage is TRBJ1-2, with TRBD1 as a possible D gene (6 bases). The CDR3 loop spans 15 amino acids. Germline V gene lookup returns CDR1 SGHRS and CDR2 YFSETQ. V lost 1 base to trimming and J lost 5 bases, with 15 bases between them. The CDR3 nucleotides read TGCGCCAGCAGCTTGTCAGGGGCGAGCGGTTATGGCTACACCTTC. Translation gives CASSLSGASGYGYTF.